This TCR beta chain was profiled in a study of metastatic and nonmetastatic thyroid tumors. The sample holds many counts of this clone. Its antigen is undetermined. The junction and the germline gene differ at one end; a read error may be behind it. At the DNA level, this CDR3 is encoded by other sequences in the same sample as well. TCRdb re-called the PCR reads through MiXCR. The data show about 35,000 clones, about 18% seen once. The CDR3 runs to 15 residues. Per germline, CDR1 MGHRA and CDR2 YSYEKL. Thyroid surgery had not been preceded by any treatment in any patient. The study's findings and limits: Compared with benign nodules, malignant thyroid tumors were reported to have significantly higher TCR beta diversity in both blood and tumor.

The chain recombines TRBV4-1 with TRBJ2-7; 7 positions match TRBD2. Sequencing was done on a sample of blood. The TCR sequence derives from a male donor with papillary thyroid cancer or a benign thyroid nodule (not recorded which). Some clones in this sample may be carry-over from other donors' samples. CDR3 in amino acids: CASSQDQAGIYERYF. In nucleotides, the CDR3 is TGCGCCAGCAGCCAAGATCAAGCGGGGATCTACGAGCGGTACTTC.